Listed here are 9 T cell receptor beta chains from one sample, sequenced in a study of brain T cells in children with intractable seizures. Measured with immunoSEQ multiplex PCR; TCRdb has only the in-frame clones, and not every one. This sample has approximately 41,000 clones, with 90% found just once. This specimen was peripheral blood, taken at surgery. The receptors come from a girl aged 2-15 years with tuberous sclerosis and intractable seizures.

The chain uses TRBV6-1 and TRBJ2-7, with TRBD1 as a possible D gene (6 bases). The V and J ends lost 3 bases and 2 bases respectively, with 11 bases between them. This CDR3 spans 14 amino acids. CDR1 is MNHNS and CDR2 is SASEGT in the germline V gene. The CDR3, as DNA: TGTGCCAGCAGTGATACAGGGCTGACCTACGAGCAGTACGTC. Translated: CASSDTGLTYEQYV.

In nucleotides, the CDR3 is TGCAGTGCTAGGGGCACCGGAGGGGCTTTCTTT. It yields the protein CSARGTGGAFF. The chain joins TRBV20-1 to TRBJ1-1; no reliable D call. The CDR3 runs to 11 residues. With 3 bases removed from V and 11 bases from J, the gap between germline ends came to 13 bases. Germline-derived CDR1 and CDR2 are DFQATT and SNEGSKA (reference sequence).

This clone is a singleton in its sample. The chain links TRBV6-5 to TRBJ2-3, with D tentatively TRBD2 (6 bases). V lost 8 bases and J lost 0, with 12 bases in between. Germline loops: CDR1 MNHEY, CDR2 SVGAGI. The CDR3 is made up of 14 amino acids. CDR3 sequence (DNA): TGTGCCAGCGCTCGGGGGTGGAGCACAGATACGCAGTATTTT. Protein sequence: CASARGWSTDTQYF.

The rearrangement links TRBV19 to TRBJ1-5; no definite D call. Germline CDR1 reads LNHDA; CDR2 reads SQIVND (reference sequence). This CDR3 comprises 15 residues. The V end lost 3 bases, the J end lost 5 bases, and 14 bases lay between the germline ends. The DNA for the CDR3 is TGTGCCAGTAGTATTGGCCAGACACGCTATCAGCCCCAGCATTTT. Encoded protein: CASSIGQTRYQPQHF.

The chain combines TRBV11-2 with TRBJ2-1, with TRBD2 identical over 9 bases. Germline V CDR1 and CDR2: SGHAT, FQNNGV. This CDR3 has 15 residues. The ends lost 5 bases at V and 6 bases at J; junction bases unmatched: 8. As DNA, the CDR3 is TGTGCCAGCAGCCGTACTAGCGGGTTACTCAATGAGCAGTTCTTC. Its translation: CASSRTSGLLNEQFF.

This sequence joins TRBV30 and TRBJ2-3, with D unresolved. This CDR3 is 11 amino acids long. The V gene lost 5 bases and the J gene lost 4 bases, with 7 bases spanning the gap. Germline CDR1 and CDR2: GTSNPN and SVGIG (reference sequence). The CDR3 DNA is TGTGCCTGGGAGTCGGCAGATACGCAGTATTTT. This sequence encodes CAWESADTQYF.

The chain has TRBV6-6 and TRBJ1-3; weak D call: TRBD1 (5 bases). The CDR3 runs to 14 residues. CDR1 and CDR2 from the germline V gene are MNHNY and SVGAGI (reference sequence). The CDR3 region is CGTRQTESGNTIYF. The CDR3 DNA reads TGTGGGACCCGTCAGACAGAGTCTGGAAACACCATATATTTT.

The V call is TRBV15, the J call TRBJ2-3; 13 positions agree with TRBD2. The V segment lost 0 bases and the J segment 0 bases; nucleotides outside the gene matches: 3. Germline CDR1 is LNHNV and CDR2 is YYDKDF (reference sequence). CDR3 size: 18 residues. CDR3 nucleotide sequence: TGTGCCACCAGCAGAGAACTAGCGGGGGGGACAAGCACAGATACGCAGTATTTT. Encoded protein: CATSRELAGGTSTDTQYF.

The rearrangement uses TRBV4-1 and TRBJ2-1; D ambiguous. The CDR3 runs to 14 residues. CDR1 is MGHRA and CDR2 is YSYEKL in the germline V gene. Trimming took 1 base from V and 4 from J, leaving 8 bases between them. The CDR3 spells CASSQGEQYNEQFF. CDR3 nucleotides: TGCGCCAGCAGCCAAGGCGAACAGTACAATGAGCAGTTCTTC.